The sequence of this TCR beta chain was determined in a study of vaccination effects on CD4 cells after COVID-19. Study at large: Following the second dose by a median of 72 days, the post-vaccine samples were obtained. Whole-study results and caveats: Clones of infection and vaccine origin contracted markedly late after vaccination.

Trimming removed 2 bases at V and 1 base at J, with 9 bases between. The CDR3 covers 15 residues. CDR1 and CDR2 (germline): LNHDA, SQIVND (reference sequence). TCRdb's copy holds only in-frame clones and misses some; the assay was immunoSEQ multiplex PCR. This table holds tens of thousands of clones, about 74% found once. With the ViraFEST assay, the study expanded antigen-specific CD4+ T cells using viral peptide pools, then sequenced them. On day 10 of culture, CD4+ T cells were separated out. Either the mRNA-1273 or the BNT162b2 vaccine was given to participants as two doses. In the cultures, half the medium was exchanged for IL-2 medium on days 3 and 7. Details on this clone: Its specificity is unknown.

V and J are TRBV19 and TRBJ1-5, with D tentatively TRBD1 (5 bases). The origin of this receptor is a human donor who received a COVID-19 vaccine. Specimen: CD4+ T cells from PBMCs cultured with HCoV-229E spike peptides, collected after COVID-19 vaccination. CDR3 amino acids: CASSIPSGSNQPQHF. As DNA, the CDR3 is TGTGCCAGTAGTATACCCTCAGGGAGCAATCAGCCCCAGCATTTT.